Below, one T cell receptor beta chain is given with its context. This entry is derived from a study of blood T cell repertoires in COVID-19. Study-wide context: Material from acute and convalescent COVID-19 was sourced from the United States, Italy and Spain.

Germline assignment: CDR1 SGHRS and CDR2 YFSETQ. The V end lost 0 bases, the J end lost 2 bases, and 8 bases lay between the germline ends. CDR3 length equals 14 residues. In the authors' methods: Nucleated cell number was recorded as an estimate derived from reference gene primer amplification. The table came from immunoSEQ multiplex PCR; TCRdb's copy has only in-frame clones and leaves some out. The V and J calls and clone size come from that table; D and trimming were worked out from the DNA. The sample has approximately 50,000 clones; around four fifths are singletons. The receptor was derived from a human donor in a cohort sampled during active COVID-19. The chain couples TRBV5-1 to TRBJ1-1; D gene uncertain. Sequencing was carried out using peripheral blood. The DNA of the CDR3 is TGCGCCAGCAGCTTGGGGGAGCTTAACACTGAAGCTTTCTTT. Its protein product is CASSLGELNTEAFF.